Here is one TCR beta chain with its context. Antigen: not known. CDR3 length: 14 residues. The germline V gene encodes CDR1 LNHDA and CDR2 SQIVND (reference sequence). Trimming shortened V by 4 bases and J by 4 bases, and 14 bases separated the two germline ends. TCRdb's table, derived via immunoSEQ multiplex PCR, lists solely in-frame clones and lacks some. The profile covers about 63,000 clones, with 80% to 90% appearing a single time and 11% taken by the ten largest. These data are taken from a study of OX40 agonist ivuxolimab in advanced cancers. Study background: Those enrolled were about 80% male, with a mean age of about 66 years and ages from about 20 to 79.

Broader study findings: Some of the lowest clonal expansion was seen in partial responders at 0.1-3.0 mg/kg.

The sequences come from CD4+ or CD8+ T cells sorted from blood, collected in a trial of the OX40 agonist ivuxolimab. This receptor was taken from an adult with an advanced solid tumor such as melanoma, head and neck, liver or kidney cancer. The J gene is TRBJ2-7, the V gene TRBV19, with D possibly being TRBD1 or TRBD2 (7 bases each). Here the CDR3 reads CASSRSGTEYEQYF. The CDR3 DNA follows: TGTGCCAGTAGTAGGAGCGGGACAGAATACGAGCAGTACTTC.